The 5 T cell receptor beta chains given below trace back to one sample, sequenced in a study of blood T cell repertoires in COVID-19. The repertoire was sequenced with immunoSEQ multiplex PCR; TCRdb's copy has only in-frame clones and lacks some. Counted here are roughly 200,000 clones, 83% occurring once; the ten biggest clones make up roughly 8.7%. The sequenced material came from peripheral blood. The origin of the receptors is a man aged 35-49 years with active or convalescent COVID-19.

This chain connects TRBV4-1 to TRBJ2-3, with 8 nucleotides matching TRBD2. Trimming removed 1 base from V and 0 bases from J; junction bases left unmatched: 3. CDR1 is MGHRA, CDR2 YSYEKL, per germline. The CDR3 spans 16 residues. The CDR3 loop is CASSQASSGSTDTQYF. Here the CDR3 DNA reads TGCGCCAGCAGCCAAGCGTCTAGCGGGAGCACAGATACGCAGTATTTT.

The chain carries TRBV11-3 and TRBJ2-7, with 7 bases lining up with TRBD1. This CDR3 is 17 amino acids long. Per germline, CDR1 SGHNT and CDR2 YENEEA. V dropped 0 bases and J dropped 2; count of bases not matched to a gene: 10. CDR3 region: CASSLDLSTGWAYEQYF. Here the CDR3 DNA reads TGTGCCAGCAGCTTAGATCTCTCGACAGGGTGGGCCTACGAGCAGTACTTC.

This chain joins TRBV4-1 and TRBJ2-1; D may be TRBD2 (6 bases). V was pared by 2 bases and J by 7 bases, with 12 bases between. Looked up from germline, CDR1 is MGHRA and CDR2 is YSYEKL. This CDR3 region has 14 residues. The CDR3 region is CASSQLTSNNEQFF. The CDR3 nucleotides are TGCGCCAGCAGCCAATTGACTAGTAATAATGAGCAGTTCTTC.

V is TRBV24-1 and J is TRBJ2-3, with 9 bases fitting TRBD1. The V and J ends lost 4 bases and 6 bases, in that order; junction bases with no gene match: 10. The CDR3 totals 16 residues. The germline gives CDR1 KGHDR, CDR2 SFDVKD. CDR3 in DNA: TGTGCCACCAGTGAACCTACAGGGGGCCGGGCGGATACGCAGTATTTT. This gives the protein CATSEPTGGRADTQYF.

Here the CDR3 DNA reads TGTGCCAGCAGCCGTCTCGACAGGGGAAACACCATATATTTT. Encoded protein: CASSRLDRGNTIYF. The V gene is TRBV7-2, the J gene TRBJ1-3, with D possibly being TRBD1 (6 bases). The ends were cut back, 5 bases at V and 4 bases at J, with 12 bases in the middle. This CDR3 contains 14 residues. Germline CDR1 reads SGHTA; CDR2 reads FQGNSA.